This T cell receptor beta chain derives from a study of CD8 T cells in ankylosing spondylitis. As regards this clonotype: As yet, its antigen is unknown.

Study-wide points: Matched ankylosing spondylitis synovial fluid reportedly showed significant enrichment of disease-linked clones. The authors found the disease-linked clones to be CD8+ and relatively rare in peripheral blood.

A single record per CDR3 protein comes from TCRdb applying MiXCR to the 5' RACE reads. The data contain 250,000 to 350,000 distinct CDR3 sequences, 20% of them singletons. The sequencing sample was made of blood, either unsorted or a sorted T cell fraction (not recorded which). The sequence came from a male donor with ankylosing spondylitis or in good health (not recorded which).

CDR3 DNA: TGCGCCAGCAGCTTGGGACGGGCGGTTATGGGGACTGAAGCTTTCTTT. Its translation: CASSLGRAVMGTEAFF. This rearrangement joins TRBV5-1 to TRBJ1-1, with D uncertain. Germline V CDR1 and CDR2: SGHRS, YFSETQ. The CDR3 contains 16 residues. The V gene lost 0 bases and the J gene lost 5 bases, with 17 bases spanning the gap.